Following are 2 T cell receptor beta chains from one sample sequenced in a study of early T cells in non-severe SARS-CoV-2 infection. TCRdb fed the 5' RACE reads into MiXCR, producing one record per CDR3 protein. The sample includes 100,000 to 120,000 distinct CDR3 sequences, roughly 12% of them seen just once. Sequencing was performed on whole blood, taken at baseline. The receptors come from an adult who was a healthcare worker with PCR-confirmed SARS-CoV-2 infection or an uninfected control (not recorded which).

This clonotype occurred many times. CDR3 in DNA: TGCGCCAGCAGCTTGGAGGGTGGGAATTCACCCCTCCACTTT. Its translation is CASSLEGGNSPLHF. The chain joins TRBV5-1 to TRBJ1-6; D is undetermined. The CDR3 consists of 14 residues. Trimming removed 0 bases from V and 7 bases from J, with 8 bases in between. Germline V gene sequence: CDR1 SGHRS, CDR2 YFSETQ.

This clonotype appeared a few times. The chain has TRBV19 and TRBJ1-5; 10 nucleotides line up with TRBD1. The V gene end was trimmed by 6 bases and the J gene end by 4 bases; junction bases not matched to a gene: 9. CDR1 is LNHDA and CDR2 is SQIVND in the germline V gene (reference sequence). There are 16 residues in the CDR3. The CDR3 region has the DNA TGTGCCAGTAGCCCCCTGGGACAGGGGTTTAATCAGCCCCAGCATTTT. The encoded protein is CASSPLGQGFNQPQHF.